This paragraph covers one T cell receptor (beta chain) sequence. Its target is unknown. The repertoire was sequenced with immunoSEQ multiplex PCR; TCRdb's copy has only in-frame clones and lacks some. The top ten clones hold about 14% of a sample with some 100,000 clones, about 83% of them seen once. The CDR3 sequence is 15 residues long. V was clipped by 5 bases and J by 0 bases, with 10 bases between them. Germline CDR1 SNHLY, CDR2 FYNNEI. This entry belongs to a study of radiotherapy plus CTLA-4 blockade in lung cancer. Points from the study as a whole: TCR clones of tumor origin grew in blood after radiotherapy plus ipilimumab. With interferon-beta, early dynamics of blood T cell clones were reported to best predict response.

Patients with chemo-refractory metastatic non-small-cell lung cancer received focal radiation plus CTLA-4 blockade with ipilimumab. The specimen comprised peripheral blood, sampled from a patient treated with radiotherapy plus ipilimumab. The sequence came from a human donor with non-small cell lung cancer that progressed on radiotherapy plus ipilimumab. The V and J genes are TRBV2 and TRBJ2-2, with D tentatively TRBD1 (6 bases). The CDR3 loop reads CASSTGTPNTGELFF. CDR3 bases: TGTGCCAGCAGTACCGGGACACCGAACACCGGGGAGCTGTTTTTT.